This T cell receptor (beta chain) appears in the sequencing data of a study of T cell clonality in common variable immunodeficiency. Findings and caveats of the study: The cause of increased CVID clonality remains unclear without subpopulation sequencing. Compared with controls, CVID subjects had fewer shared TCRbeta clones. Reportedly, TCR beta sequences from common variable immunodeficiency showed fewer deletions and N-nucleotide insertions.

Sequencing was performed with immunoSEQ multiplex PCR; in TCRdb, only in-frame clones are kept and a portion is missing. Singletons are absent from the sample, which has 55,000 or so clones. The sample holds many counts of this clone. The target antigen is unknown. Most patients and controls had Caucasian heritage. The sequence came from a person between 18 and 75 years old in good health. Material for sequencing was peripheral blood mononuclear cells.

The CDR3 sequence is CASRLPRVGAEAFF. The CDR3 DNA, read in part, is TGTGCCAGCAGACTCCCCCGGGTTGGCGCTGAA. J is TRBJ1-1 and V is TRBV2; D gene uncertain. Sequencing ends 3 residues short of the CDR3 end; the germline J gene provides the rest. The germline V gene has CDR1 SNHLY and CDR2 FYNNEI. The CDR3 covers 14 residues. Between the trimmed V and J ends, which lost 6 bases and 6 bases, there was a span of 17 bases.